This TCR beta chain was obtained from a study of CD8+ T cells in alopecia areata. Overall study: Those treated were given oral tofacitinib at 5 to 10 mg twice daily.

RNA extraction was followed by reverse transcription into cDNA, which acted as the sequencing template. Method: immunoSEQ multiplex PCR; TCRdb's copy keeps in-frame clones and lacks some. The sample contains 110,000 to 150,000 clones, roughly 50% of which appear only once. Germline CDR1 and CDR2: GTSNPN and SVGIG (reference sequence). The ends were cut back, 2 bases at V and 4 bases at J, with 10 bases in the middle. This CDR3 has 13 amino acids. Peripheral blood and lesional scalp punch biopsies came from alopecia areata patients. The receptor's source is a human donor with alopecia areata. The chain employs TRBV30 and TRBJ2-3; D is unresolved. Source: CD4+ T cells sorted from blood, taken at week 0. CDR3 sequence: CAWSPVKADTQYF. The CDR3 nucleotides read TGTGCCTGGAGTCCAGTTAAAGCAGATACGCAGTATTTT. Full variable domain (missing parts from reference TRBV30 and TRBJ2-3): SQTIHQWPATLVQPVGSPLSLECTVEGTSNPNLYWYRQAAGRGLQLLFYSVGIGQISSEVPQNLSASRPQDRQFILSSKKLLLSDSGFYLCAWSPVKADTQYFGPGTRLTVL.